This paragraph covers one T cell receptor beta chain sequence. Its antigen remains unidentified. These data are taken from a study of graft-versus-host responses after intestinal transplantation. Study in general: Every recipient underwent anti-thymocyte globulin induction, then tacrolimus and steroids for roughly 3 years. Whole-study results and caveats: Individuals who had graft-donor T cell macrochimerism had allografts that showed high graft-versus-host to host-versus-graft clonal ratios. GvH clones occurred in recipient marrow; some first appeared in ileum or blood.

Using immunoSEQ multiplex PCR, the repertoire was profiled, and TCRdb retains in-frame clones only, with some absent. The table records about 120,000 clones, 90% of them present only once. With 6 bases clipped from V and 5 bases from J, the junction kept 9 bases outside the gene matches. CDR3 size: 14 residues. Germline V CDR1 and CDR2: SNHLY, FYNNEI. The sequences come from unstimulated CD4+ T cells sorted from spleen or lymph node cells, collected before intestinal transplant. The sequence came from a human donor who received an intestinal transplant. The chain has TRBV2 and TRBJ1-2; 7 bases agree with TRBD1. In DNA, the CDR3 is TGTGCCAGCAGAAGACAGACAGGGACATATGGCTACACCTTC. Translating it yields CASRRQTGTYGYTF.